This T cell receptor beta chain emerged from a study of post-analysis software for immune sequencing data. Turning to this clonotype: Its antigen is still unknown.

Broader study findings: A handful of TRBV segments were significantly more frequent in patients than in controls. TRBV5-6, TRBV5-1 and TRBV20-1 were among these segments. Normalized Chao1 diversity in multiple sclerosis patients fell significantly below that of controls.

Germline V gene sequence: CDR1 SGHVS, CDR2 FNYEAQ. The CDR3 is made up of 16 amino acids. Trimming took 1 base from V and 9 from J, leaving 21 bases between them. Carried by the TCR beta cDNA libraries were unique molecular identifiers. TCRdb re-called the PCR reads through MiXCR, storing one row per CDR3 protein. In the table there are roughly 700,000 distinct CDR3 sequences, less than 35% of which are singletons. Sequencing used blood. The chain links TRBV7-6 to TRBJ2-5, with D maybe TRBD1 (6 bases). The clonotype was recovered from a girl aged 5-17 years with multiple sclerosis. The CDR3 sequence: CASSLEASVSKGAQYF. As DNA, the CDR3 is TGTGCCAGCAGCTTAGAAGCGAGTGTCAGCAAGGGGGCCCAGTACTTC.